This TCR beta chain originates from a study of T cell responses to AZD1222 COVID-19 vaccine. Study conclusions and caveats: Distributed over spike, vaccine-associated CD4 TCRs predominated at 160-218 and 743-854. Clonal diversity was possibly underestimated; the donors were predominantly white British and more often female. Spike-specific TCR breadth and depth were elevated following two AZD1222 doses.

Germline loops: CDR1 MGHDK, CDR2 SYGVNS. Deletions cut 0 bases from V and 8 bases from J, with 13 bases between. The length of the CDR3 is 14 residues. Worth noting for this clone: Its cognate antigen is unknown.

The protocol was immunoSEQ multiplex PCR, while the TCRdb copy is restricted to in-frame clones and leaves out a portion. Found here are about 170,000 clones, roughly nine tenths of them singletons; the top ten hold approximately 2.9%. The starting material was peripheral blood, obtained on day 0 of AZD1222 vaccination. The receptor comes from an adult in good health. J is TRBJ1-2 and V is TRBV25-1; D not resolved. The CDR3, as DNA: TGTGCCAGCAGTGAATACGGAGGGAAGGAAGGCTACACCTTC. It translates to CASSEYGGKEGYTF.